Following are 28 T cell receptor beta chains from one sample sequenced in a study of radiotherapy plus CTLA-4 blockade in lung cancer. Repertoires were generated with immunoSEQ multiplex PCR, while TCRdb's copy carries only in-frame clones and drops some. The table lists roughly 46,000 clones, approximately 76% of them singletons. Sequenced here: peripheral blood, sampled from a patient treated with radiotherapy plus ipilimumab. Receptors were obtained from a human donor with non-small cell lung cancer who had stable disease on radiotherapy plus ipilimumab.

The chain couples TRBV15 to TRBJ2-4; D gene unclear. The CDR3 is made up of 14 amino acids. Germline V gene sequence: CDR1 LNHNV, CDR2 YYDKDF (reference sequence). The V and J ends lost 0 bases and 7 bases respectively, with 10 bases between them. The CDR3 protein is CATSRDVRENIQYF. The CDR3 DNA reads TGTGCCACCAGCAGAGATGTCAGAGAGAACATTCAGTACTTC.

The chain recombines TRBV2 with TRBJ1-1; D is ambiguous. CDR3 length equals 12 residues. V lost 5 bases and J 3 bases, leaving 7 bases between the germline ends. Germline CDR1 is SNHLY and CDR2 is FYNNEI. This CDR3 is CASSPEYTEAFF. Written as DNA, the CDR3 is TGTGCCAGCAGTCCGGAGTACACTGAAGCTTTCTTT.

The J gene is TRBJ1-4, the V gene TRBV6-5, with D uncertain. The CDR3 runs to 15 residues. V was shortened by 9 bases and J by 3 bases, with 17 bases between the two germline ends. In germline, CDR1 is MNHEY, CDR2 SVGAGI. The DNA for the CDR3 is TGTGCCAGTGCCCTAAGCGACGGATCTAATGAAAAACTGTTTTTT. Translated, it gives CASALSDGSNEKLFF.

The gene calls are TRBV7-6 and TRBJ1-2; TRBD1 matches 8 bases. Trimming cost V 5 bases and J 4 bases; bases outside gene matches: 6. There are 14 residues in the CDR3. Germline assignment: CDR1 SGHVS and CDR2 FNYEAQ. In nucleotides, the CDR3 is TGTGCCAGCAGCATTGGGACAGGTGGCTATGGCTACACCTTC. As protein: CASSIGTGGYGYTF.

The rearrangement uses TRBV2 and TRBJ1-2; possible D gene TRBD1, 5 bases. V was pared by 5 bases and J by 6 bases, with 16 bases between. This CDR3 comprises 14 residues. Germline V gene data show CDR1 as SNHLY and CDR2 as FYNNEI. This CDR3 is CASSIMGVGNGYTF. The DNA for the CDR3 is TGTGCCAGCAGTATCATGGGGGTGGGAAATGGCTACACCTTC.

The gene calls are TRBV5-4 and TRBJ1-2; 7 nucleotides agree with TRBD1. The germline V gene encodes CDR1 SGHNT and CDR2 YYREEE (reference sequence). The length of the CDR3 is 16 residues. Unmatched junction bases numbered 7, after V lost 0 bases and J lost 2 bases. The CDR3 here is CASSLGGQLGNYGYTF. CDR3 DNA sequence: TGTGCCAGCAGCTTGGGGGGACAGTTAGGGAACTATGGCTACACCTTC.

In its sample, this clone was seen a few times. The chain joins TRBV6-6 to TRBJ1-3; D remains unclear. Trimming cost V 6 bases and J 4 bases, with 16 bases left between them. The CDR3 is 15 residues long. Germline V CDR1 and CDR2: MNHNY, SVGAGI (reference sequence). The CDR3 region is CASSSGPLGGNTIYF. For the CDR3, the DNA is TGTGCCAGCAGCTCGGGTCCTCTGGGGGGAAACACCATATATTTT.

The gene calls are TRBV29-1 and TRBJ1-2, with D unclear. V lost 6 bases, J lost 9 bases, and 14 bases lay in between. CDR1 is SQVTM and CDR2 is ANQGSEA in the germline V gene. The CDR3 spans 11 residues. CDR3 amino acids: CSVRTAQSYTF. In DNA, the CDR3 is TGCAGCGTCCGGACCGCTCAAAGCTACACCTTC.

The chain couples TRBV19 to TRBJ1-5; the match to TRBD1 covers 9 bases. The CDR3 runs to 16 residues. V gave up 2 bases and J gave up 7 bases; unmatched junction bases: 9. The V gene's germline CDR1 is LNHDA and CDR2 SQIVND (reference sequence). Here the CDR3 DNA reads TGTGCCAGTAGTATAAGGGGGACAGGGATGGGGCAGCCCCAGCATTTT. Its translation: CASSIRGTGMGQPQHF.

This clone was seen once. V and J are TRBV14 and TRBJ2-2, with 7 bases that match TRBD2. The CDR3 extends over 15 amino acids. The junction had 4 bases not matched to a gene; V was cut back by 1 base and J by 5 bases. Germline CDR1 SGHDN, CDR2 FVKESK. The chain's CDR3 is CASSQAGGETGELFF. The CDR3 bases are TGTGCCAGCAGCCAAGCGGGAGGTGAAACCGGGGAGCTGTTTTTT.

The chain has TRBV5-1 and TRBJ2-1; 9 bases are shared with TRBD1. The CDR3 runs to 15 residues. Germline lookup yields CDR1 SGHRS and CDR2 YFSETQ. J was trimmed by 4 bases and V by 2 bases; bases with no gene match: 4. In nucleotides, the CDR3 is TGCGCCAGCAGCTTACAGGGGGCGGGATACAATGAGCAGTTCTTC. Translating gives CASSLQGAGYNEQFF.

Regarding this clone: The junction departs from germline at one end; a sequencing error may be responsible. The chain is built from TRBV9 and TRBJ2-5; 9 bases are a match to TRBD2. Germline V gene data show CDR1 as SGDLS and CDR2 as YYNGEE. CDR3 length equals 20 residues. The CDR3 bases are TGTGCCACCAGCGCACGAAGGGGGGGGACTAGCAATGTAAGACGGGAGACCCAGTACTTC. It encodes CATSARRGGTSNVRRETQYF.

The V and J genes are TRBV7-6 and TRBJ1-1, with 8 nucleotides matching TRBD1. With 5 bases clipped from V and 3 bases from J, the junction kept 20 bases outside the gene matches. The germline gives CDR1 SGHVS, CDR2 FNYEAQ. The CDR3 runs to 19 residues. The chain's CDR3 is CASSPASGRGLFVDTEAFF. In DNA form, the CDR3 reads TGTGCCAGCAGCCCTGCCTCCGGCAGGGGGCTTTTTGTGGACACTGAAGCTTTCTTT. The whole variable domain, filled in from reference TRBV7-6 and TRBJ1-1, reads GAGVSQSPRYKVTKRGQDVALRCDPISGHVSLYWYRQALGQGPEFLTYFNYEAQQDKSGLPNDRFSAERPEGSISTLTIQRTEQRDSAMYRCASSPASGRGLFVDTEAFFGQGTRLTVV.

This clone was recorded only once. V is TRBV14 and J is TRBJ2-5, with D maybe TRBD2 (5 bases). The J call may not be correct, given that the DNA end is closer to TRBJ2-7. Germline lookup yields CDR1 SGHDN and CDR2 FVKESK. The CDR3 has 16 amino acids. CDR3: CASSQDFPGIAYEQYF. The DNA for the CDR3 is TGTGCCAGCAGCCAAGATTTTCCGGGGATAGCCTACGAGCAGTACTTC.

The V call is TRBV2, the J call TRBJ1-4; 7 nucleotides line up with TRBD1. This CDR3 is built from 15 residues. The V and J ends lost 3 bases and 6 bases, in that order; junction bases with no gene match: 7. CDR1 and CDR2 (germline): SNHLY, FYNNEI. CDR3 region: CASSDDRALDEKLFF. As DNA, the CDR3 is TGTGCCAGCAGTGATGACAGGGCGTTGGATGAAAAACTGTTTTTT.

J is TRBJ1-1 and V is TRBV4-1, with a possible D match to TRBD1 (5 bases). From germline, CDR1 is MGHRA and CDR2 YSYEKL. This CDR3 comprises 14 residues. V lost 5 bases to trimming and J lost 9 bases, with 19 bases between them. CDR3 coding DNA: TGCGCCAGCAGCAGAATAGGGACGGAGATGAAAGCTTTCTTT. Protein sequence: CASSRIGTEMKAFF.

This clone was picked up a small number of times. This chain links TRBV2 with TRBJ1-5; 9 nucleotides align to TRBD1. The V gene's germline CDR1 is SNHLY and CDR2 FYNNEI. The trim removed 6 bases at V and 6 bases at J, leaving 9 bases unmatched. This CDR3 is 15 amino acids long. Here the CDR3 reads CASRISGTGRQPQHF. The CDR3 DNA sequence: TGTGCCAGCAGAATCTCCGGGACAGGGCGTCAGCCCCAGCATTTT.

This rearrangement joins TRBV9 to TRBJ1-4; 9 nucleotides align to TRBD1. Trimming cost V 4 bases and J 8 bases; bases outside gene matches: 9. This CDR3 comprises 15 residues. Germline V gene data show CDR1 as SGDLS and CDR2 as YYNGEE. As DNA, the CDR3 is TGTGCCAGCAGCCCCCGGGGACAGGGCTACGAAAAACTGTTTTTT. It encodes CASSPRGQGYEKLFF.

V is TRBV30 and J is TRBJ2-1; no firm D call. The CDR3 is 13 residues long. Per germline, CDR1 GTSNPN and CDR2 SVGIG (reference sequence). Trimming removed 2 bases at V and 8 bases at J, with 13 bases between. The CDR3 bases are TGTGCCTGGAGTCGAATGGGCTTGGATGAGCAGTTCTTC. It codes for CAWSRMGLDEQFF.

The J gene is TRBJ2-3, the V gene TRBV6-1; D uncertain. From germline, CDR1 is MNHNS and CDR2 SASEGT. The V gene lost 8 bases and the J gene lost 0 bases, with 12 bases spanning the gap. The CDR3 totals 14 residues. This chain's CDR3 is CASFQTLSTDTQYF. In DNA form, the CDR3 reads TGTGCCAGCTTCCAGACACTTAGCACAGATACGCAGTATTTT.

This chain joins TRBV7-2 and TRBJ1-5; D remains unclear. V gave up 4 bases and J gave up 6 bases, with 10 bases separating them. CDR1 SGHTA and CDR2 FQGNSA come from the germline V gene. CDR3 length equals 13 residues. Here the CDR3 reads CASSSTTGQPQHF. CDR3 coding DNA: TGTGCCAGCAGCTCTACGACTGGTCAGCCCCAGCATTTT. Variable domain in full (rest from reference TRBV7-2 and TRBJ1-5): GAGVSQSPSNKVTEKGKDVELRCDPISGHTALYWYRQSLGQGLEFLIYFQGNSAPDKSGLPSDRFSAERTGGSVSTLTIQRTQQEDSAVYLCASSSTTGQPQHFGDGTRLSIL.

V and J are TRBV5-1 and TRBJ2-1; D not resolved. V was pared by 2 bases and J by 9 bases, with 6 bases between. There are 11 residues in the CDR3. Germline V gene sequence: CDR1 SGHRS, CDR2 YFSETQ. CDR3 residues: CASSFETEQFF. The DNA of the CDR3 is TGCGCCAGCAGCTTCGAAACTGAGCAGTTCTTC. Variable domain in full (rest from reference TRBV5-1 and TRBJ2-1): KAGVTQTPRYLIKTRGQQVTLSCSPISGHRSVSWYQQTPGQGLQFLFEYFSETQRNKGNFPGRFSGRQFSNSRSEMNVSTLELGDSALYLCASSFETEQFFGPGTRLTVL.

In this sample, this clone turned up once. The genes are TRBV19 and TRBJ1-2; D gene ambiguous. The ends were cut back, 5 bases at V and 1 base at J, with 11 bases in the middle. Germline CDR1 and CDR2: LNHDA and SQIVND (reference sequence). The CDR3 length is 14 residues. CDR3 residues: CASSQSIVNYGYTF. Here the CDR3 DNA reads TGTGCCAGTAGTCAAAGCATTGTTAACTATGGCTACACCTTC.

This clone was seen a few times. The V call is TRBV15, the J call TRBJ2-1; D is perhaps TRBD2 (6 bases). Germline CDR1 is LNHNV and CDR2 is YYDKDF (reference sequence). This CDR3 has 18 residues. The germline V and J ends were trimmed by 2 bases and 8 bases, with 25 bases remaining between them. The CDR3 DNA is TGTGCCACCAGCAGAAAAGGGAGGAGCAGGGCATCGAGTGATGAGCAGTTCTTC. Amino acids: CATSRKGRSRASSDEQFF. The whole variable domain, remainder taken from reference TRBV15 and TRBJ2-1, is DAMVIQNPRYQVTQFGKPVTLSCSQTLNHNVMYWYQQKSSQAPKLLFHYYDKDFNNEADTPDNFQSRRPNTSFCFLDIRSPGLGDTAMYLCATSRKGRSRASSDEQFFGPGTRLTVL.

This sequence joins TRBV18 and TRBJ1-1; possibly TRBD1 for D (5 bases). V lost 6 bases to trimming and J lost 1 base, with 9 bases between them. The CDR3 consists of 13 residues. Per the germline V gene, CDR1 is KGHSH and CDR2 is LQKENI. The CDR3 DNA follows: TGTGCCAGCTCTCAGGGCCAGAACACTGAAGCTTTCTTT. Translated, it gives CASSQGQNTEAFF.

CDR3 in DNA: TGTGCCAGCAGCTCGATACTAAGTTCTGGACAGGGGCAACAAGAGACCCAGTACTTC. Its translation: CASSSILSSGQGQQETQYF. The J gene is TRBJ2-5, the V gene TRBV11-2; 9 bases are shared with TRBD1. This CDR3 spans 19 amino acids. Germline CDR1 and CDR2: SGHAT and FQNNGV. V lost 4 bases and J lost 2; bases outside the gene matches: 17.

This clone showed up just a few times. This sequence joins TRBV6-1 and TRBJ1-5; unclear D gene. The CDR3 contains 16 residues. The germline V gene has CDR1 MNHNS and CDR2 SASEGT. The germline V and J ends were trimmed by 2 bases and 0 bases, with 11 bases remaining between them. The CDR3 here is CASSEILRSSNQPQHF. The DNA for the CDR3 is TGTGCCAGCAGTGAAATTTTACGGAGTAGCAATCAGCCCCAGCATTTT.

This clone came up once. The CDR3 sequence is CASSFRVNSPLHF. The CDR3 DNA is TGTGCCAGCAGCTTTCGAGTCAATTCACCCCTCCACTTT. The V call is TRBV13, the J call TRBJ1-6; D not resolved. V dropped 3 bases and J dropped 7 bases, with 7 bases sitting between them. Germline V gene lookup returns CDR1 PRHDT and CDR2 FYEKMQ (reference sequence). The length of the CDR3 is 13 residues. The full variable domain, its missing parts supplied by reference TRBV13 and TRBJ1-6, is AAGVIQSPRHLIKEKRETATLKCYPIPRHDTVYWYQQGPGQDPQFLISFYEKMQSDKGSIPDRFSAQQFSDYHSELNMSSLELGDSALYFCASSFRVNSPLHFGNGTRLTVT.